The 10 T cell receptor beta chains below come from one sample, sequenced in a study of CD8 T cells in Susac syndrome. Reverse transcription of about 0.5 to 1 ug RNA used random hexamers. Using its own MiXCR run on the immunoSEQ multiplex PCR reads, TCRdb lists one record per CDR3 protein. The sample includes 150,000 to 200,000 distinct CDR3 sequences, 90% to 95% of them seen just once. Sequencing was carried out using CD4+ T cells from PBMCs. All receptors derive from a human donor with Susac syndrome.

V gene TRBV4-1 combines with J gene TRBJ2-1; the match to TRBD2 covers 7 bases. From germline, CDR1 is MGHRA and CDR2 YSYEKL. The CDR3 runs 15 residues. The ends lost 1 base at V and 6 bases at J; junction bases unmatched: 6. The CDR3 sequence is CASSQAWERGNEQFF. Written as DNA, the CDR3 is TGCGCCAGCAGCCAAGCCTGGGAGCGGGGCAATGAGCAGTTCTTC.

This chain uses TRBV5-1 with TRBJ2-6; 8 bases fit TRBD1. Germline V gene lookup returns CDR1 SGHRS and CDR2 YFSETQ. V gave up 1 base and J gave up 2 bases; unmatched junction bases: 14. The CDR3 length is 20 residues. The CDR3 DNA sequence: TGCGCCAGCAGCTTGAGTGGGACAGGTTTTCCGGACCCTGGGGCCAACGTCCTGACTTTC. Translated: CASSLSGTGFPDPGANVLTF.

The chain uses TRBV10-1 and TRBJ1-1, with D maybe TRBD1 (5 bases). The CDR3 is 13 residues long. Between the trimmed V and J ends, which lost 10 bases and 0 bases, there was a span of 12 bases. Per the germline V gene, CDR1 is WNHNN and CDR2 is SYGVQD (reference sequence). CDR3 coding DNA: TGCGCCACCCAAATGACAGTGAACACTGAAGCTTTCTTT. Protein sequence: CATQMTVNTEAFF.

This chain links TRBV7-9 with TRBJ2-2, with unresolved D. This CDR3 has 12 amino acids. Germline CDR1 is SEHNR and CDR2 is FQNEAQ (reference sequence). V lost 3 bases, J lost 6 bases, and 5 bases lay in between. CDR3 nucleotide sequence: TGTGCCAGCAGCTTGTTCCCCGGGGAGCTGTTTTTT. Amino acid sequence: CASSLFPGELFF.

The chain couples TRBV20-1 to TRBJ2-1, with D unresolved. CDR3 size: 14 residues. The V gene lost 1 base and the J gene lost 4 bases, with 11 bases spanning the gap. In germline, CDR1 is DFQATT, CDR2 SNEGSKA (reference sequence). CDR3 protein: CSARVAPAYNEQFF. The CDR3 nucleotides read TGCAGTGCTAGAGTCGCGCCGGCTTACAATGAGCAGTTCTTC.

The rearrangement uses TRBV19 and TRBJ2-1, with a weak D call TRBD1 (6 bases). The CDR3 loop spans 13 amino acids. The germline V and J ends were trimmed by 8 bases and 7 bases, with 15 bases remaining between them. Germline assignment: CDR1 LNHDA and CDR2 SQIVND (reference sequence). CDR3 DNA: TGTGCCAGTTCCGGGACACTAGAGAATGAGCAGTTCTTC. Translation gives CASSGTLENEQFF.

The chain employs TRBV20-1 and TRBJ2-7, with D perhaps matching TRBD2 (7 bases). Germline CDR1 is DFQATT and CDR2 is SNEGSKA (reference sequence). With 7 bases removed from V and 0 bases from J, the gap between germline ends came to 13 bases. This CDR3 has 13 amino acids. Here the CDR3 DNA reads TGCAGTGTAGTGAGGGGGGGCTCCTACGAGCAGTACTTC. As protein: CSVVRGGSYEQYF.

This clonotype was counted between two and nine times. The chain recombines TRBV5-1 with TRBJ1-2, with 7 bases fitting TRBD1. Germline trimming cut 5 bases from V and 0 bases from J; bases unmatched to any gene: 7. This CDR3 contains 15 residues. Germline V lookup: CDR1 SGHRS, CDR2 YFSETQ. As DNA, the CDR3 is TGCGCCAGCAGTCTGGGACAGAGCACTAACTATGGCTACACCTTC. This gives the protein CASSLGQSTNYGYTF.

The V gene is TRBV10-2, the J gene TRBJ1-5; D uncertain. V lost 3 bases, J lost 6 bases, and 12 bases lay in between. Looked up from germline, CDR1 is WSHSY and CDR2 is SAAADI. The CDR3 runs 14 residues. The DNA of the CDR3 is TGCGCCAGCAGTGATAACACCGAACGTCAGCCCCAGCATTTT. Translating it yields CASSDNTERQPQHF.

The chain uses TRBV2 and TRBJ2-7; a weak D match, TRBD2 (5 bases). The ends were cut back, 6 bases at V and 2 bases at J, with 14 bases in the middle. The CDR3 is 14 amino acids. From germline, CDR1 is SNHLY and CDR2 FYNNEI. For the CDR3, the DNA is TGTGCCAGCAGACCGGACTTACTTCCCTACGAGCAGTACTTC. Protein sequence: CASRPDLLPYEQYF.